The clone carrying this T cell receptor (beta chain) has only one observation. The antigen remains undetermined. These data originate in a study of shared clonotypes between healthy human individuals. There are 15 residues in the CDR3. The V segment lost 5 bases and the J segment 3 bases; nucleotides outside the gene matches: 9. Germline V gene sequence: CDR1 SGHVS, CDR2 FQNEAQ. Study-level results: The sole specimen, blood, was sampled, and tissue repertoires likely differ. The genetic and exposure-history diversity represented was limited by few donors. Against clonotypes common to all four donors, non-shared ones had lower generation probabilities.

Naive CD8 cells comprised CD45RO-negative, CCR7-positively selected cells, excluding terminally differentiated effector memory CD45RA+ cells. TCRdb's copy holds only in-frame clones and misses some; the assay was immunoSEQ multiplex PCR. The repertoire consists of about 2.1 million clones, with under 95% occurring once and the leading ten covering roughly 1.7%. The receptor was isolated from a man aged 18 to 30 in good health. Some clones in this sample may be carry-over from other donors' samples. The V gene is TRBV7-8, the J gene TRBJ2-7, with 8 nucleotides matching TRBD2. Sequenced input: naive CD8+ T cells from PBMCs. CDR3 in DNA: TGTGCCAGCAGCCCTTGGACTAGCTTCGACTACGAGCAGTACTTC. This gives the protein CASSPWTSFDYEQYF.